This T cell receptor (beta chain) was identified in a study of blood T cell repertoires in COVID-19. Looking at the study overall: The origin of the acute and convalescent COVID-19 samples was the United States, Italy and Spain. PBMCs, B-cell-depleted T cells, or T cells provided the cDNA or gDNA that made up the material.

Germline assignment: CDR1 SGHNT and CDR2 YENEEA. This CDR3 comprises 15 residues. V dropped 3 bases and J dropped 1 base, with 9 bases sitting between them. This clone was detected only once. Authors' methods: Reference gene primer amplification gave estimated nucleated cell counts. Repertoires were generated with immunoSEQ multiplex PCR, while TCRdb's copy carries only in-frame clones and drops some. For V, J and clone size, that table is used; D and trimming come from the DNA. Altogether 120,000 to 150,000 clones are present, roughly four fifths being singletons, with the ten largest covering almost 6.5%.

The chain uses TRBV11-3 and TRBJ2-2; tentatively, D is TRBD2 (6 bases). The specimen was peripheral blood. The clonotype originates from a human donor in a cohort sampled during active COVID-19. The CDR3: CASSLGGRNTGELFF. Written as DNA, the CDR3 is TGTGCCAGCAGCTTGGGGGGACGGAACACCGGGGAGCTGTTTTTT.